Shown below are 27 T cell receptor beta chains from a single sample sequenced in a study of cytomegalovirus exposure and HLA in healthy donors. Use of 60 Vbeta and 13 Jbeta primers characterized the PCR. TCRdb keeps only in-frame clones here, not all; method: immunoSEQ multiplex PCR. The repertoire has hundreds of thousands of clones, more than 85% of them found once; the top ten carry approximately 1%. Material for sequencing was PBMCs. These receptors all stem from a woman in her late teens or twenties in good health and CMV-seronegative.

In its sample, this clone was seen a few times. The chain has TRBV5-6 and TRBJ1-3; D is uncertain. Trimming shortened V by 1 base and J by 0 bases, and 11 bases separated the two germline ends. The CDR3 runs to 16 residues. Germline loops: CDR1 SGHDT, CDR2 YYEEEE. The CDR3 DNA follows: TGTGCCAGCAGCTTGTGGATAGCCTACTCTGGAAACACCATATATTTT. It specifies CASSLWIAYSGNTIYF. The full variable domain, completed using reference TRBV5-6 and TRBJ1-3, is DAGVTQSPTHLIKTRGQQVTLRCSPKSGHDTVSWYQQALGQGPQFIFQYYEEEERQRGNFPDRFSGHQFPNYSSELNVNALLLGDSALYLCASSLWIAYSGNTIYFGEGSWLTVV.

The chain carries TRBV14 and TRBJ1-3; no clear D. The V gene lost 2 bases and the J gene lost 3 bases, with 11 bases spanning the gap. Germline V gives CDR1 SGHDN, CDR2 FVKESK. The length of the CDR3 is 15 residues. CDR3 loop: CASSQYASSGNTIYF. The DNA for the CDR3 is TGTGCCAGCAGCCAATACGCCTCTAGTGGAAACACCATATATTTT.

This chain uses TRBV11-2 with TRBJ2-1; tentative D call: TRBD2 (5 bases). This CDR3 region has 13 residues. Between the trimmed V and J ends, which lost 1 base and 10 bases, there was a span of 11 bases. The germline CDR1 and CDR2 sequences are SGHAT and FQNNGV. The CDR3 coding sequence is TGTGCCAGCAGCTTAGTCGCCGGCGGGGAGCAGTTCTTC. This codes for CASSLVAGGEQFF.

V usage is TRBV7-2 and J usage is TRBJ2-7; tentative D call: TRBD1 (6 bases). The CDR3 extends over 14 amino acids. Looked up from germline, CDR1 is SGHTA and CDR2 is FQGNSA. V lost 4 bases and J lost 4, with 14 bases in between. The CDR3 here is CASSYRENRYEQYF. The DNA for the CDR3 is TGTGCCAGCAGCTACAGGGAAAATCGATACGAGCAGTACTTC.

This clone was observed a single time. The V call is TRBV19, the J call TRBJ2-7, with a possible D match to TRBD1 (6 bases). The CDR3 extends over 15 amino acids. Trimming pared 1 base from V and 3 bases from J, leaving 13 bases between. Germline values: CDR1 LNHDA, CDR2 SQIVND (reference sequence). CDR3 residues: CASSIVPSRGYEQYF. The CDR3, as DNA: TGTGCCAGTAGTATAGTTCCGTCCAGGGGCTACGAGCAGTACTTC.

The chain carries TRBV10-2 and TRBJ1-1; D ambiguous. The CDR3 is 12 residues long. The ends were cut back, 3 bases at V and 1 base at J, with 3 bases in the middle. The V gene's germline CDR1 is WSHSY and CDR2 SAAADI. The CDR3 nucleotides read TGCGCCAGCAGTGATAGGAACACTGAAGCTTTCTTT. Residues: CASSDRNTEAFF.

This chain uses TRBV7-9 with TRBJ2-7, with unresolved D. CDR3 length equals 14 residues. With 7 bases removed from V and 2 bases from J, the gap between germline ends came to 15 bases. The germline gives CDR1 SEHNR, CDR2 FQNEAQ (reference sequence). The CDR3 here is CASTASTAPYEQYF. The CDR3 DNA reads TGTGCCAGCACCGCAAGTACAGCACCCTACGAGCAGTACTTC.

This chain joins TRBV2 and TRBJ1-4; perhaps TRBD1 as D (6 bases). The length of the CDR3 is 15 residues. V was pared by 7 bases and J by 3 bases, with 15 bases between. Looked up from germline, CDR1 is SNHLY and CDR2 is FYNNEI. This CDR3 is CASTRQAASNEKLFF. CDR3 bases: TGTGCCAGCACTCGACAGGCCGCTTCTAATGAAAAACTGTTTTTT.

CDR3 in amino acids: CASSQWGGEKLFF. CDR3 nucleotide sequence: TGCGCCAGCAGCCAATGGGGGGGTGAAAAACTGTTTTTT. The genes are TRBV4-1 and TRBJ1-4, with TRBD1 as a possible D gene (5 bases). CDR3 size: 13 residues. The V gene's germline CDR1 is MGHRA and CDR2 YSYEKL. Trimming left V 2 bases short and J 7 bases short, with 8 bases between.

The chain links TRBV7-3 to TRBJ1-2; tentatively, D is TRBD1 (5 bases). The CDR3 consists of 12 residues. The V gene's germline CDR1 is SGHTA and CDR2 FQGTGA. Trimming left V 5 bases short and J 11 bases short, with 15 bases between. The CDR3 DNA reads as TGTGCCAGCAGCGCTCGAACTGGGGCGTACACCTTC. The encoded protein is CASSARTGAYTF.

The rearrangement joins TRBV9 to TRBJ2-3; D is unclear. V was pared by 2 bases and J by 1 base, with 8 bases between. Germline CDR1 is SGDLS and CDR2 is YYNGEE. The CDR3 contains 14 residues. The DNA of the CDR3 is TGTGCCAGCAGCGTTGTCGCGGGCACAGATACGCAGTATTTT. It yields the protein CASSVVAGTDTQYF.

This clone was picked up a small number of times. The genes are TRBV11-3 and TRBJ1-1; D is uncertain. The V end was cut by 5 bases, the J end by 9 bases, with 13 bases between. Germline V gene data show CDR1 as SGHNT and CDR2 as YENEEA. The CDR3 runs to 12 residues. The CDR3 DNA reads as TGTGCCAGCAGCCCGGGTTCCGAGAAAGCTTTCTTT. Protein product: CASSPGSEKAFF.

This rearrangement joins TRBV7-9 to TRBJ2-2, with a tentative D call TRBD1 (5 bases). CDR1 is SEHNR, CDR2 FQNEAQ, per germline (reference sequence). The CDR3 extends over 17 amino acids. Trimming pared 4 bases from V and 1 base from J, leaving 16 bases between. The DNA for the CDR3 is TGTGCCAGCAGCTCAAGCCTTTGGACACTGAACACCGGGGAGCTGTTTTTT. This gives the protein CASSSSLWTLNTGELFF.

The genes are TRBV7-7 and TRBJ2-1, with TRBD1 matching 8 bases. V shed 5 bases, J shed 5 bases, and the junction held 5 bases outside the gene matches. This CDR3 region has 14 residues. CDR1 is SSHAT and CDR2 is FNYEAQ in the germline V gene (reference sequence). DNA for the CDR3: TGTGCCAGCAGCCACGACAGGGGTGACAATGAGCAGTTCTTC. Translation: CASSHDRGDNEQFF.

This chain links TRBV4-2 with TRBJ1-2; D is possibly TRBD1 (5 bases). V was clipped by 1 base and J by 4 bases, with 10 bases between them. Germline V gene lookup returns CDR1 LGHNA and CDR2 YNFKEQ. The CDR3 runs 14 residues. The CDR3 is CASSQATEAYGYTF. The CDR3 coding sequence is TGTGCCAGCAGCCAAGCGACAGAGGCCTATGGCTACACCTTC.

Written as DNA, the CDR3 is TGTGCCAGCAGTGAAGCTTGGGACACCTTAAACACTGAAGCTTTCTTT. Translating it yields CASSEAWDTLNTEAFF. The chain uses TRBV2 and TRBJ1-1, with TRBD1 as a possible D gene (6 bases). The CDR3 is 16 residues long. From germline, CDR1 is SNHLY and CDR2 FYNNEI. Trimming left V 0 bases short and J 2 bases short, with 13 bases between.

This chain links TRBV7-9 with TRBJ2-7; TRBD2 is a possible D gene (6 bases). Trimming pared 3 bases from V and 1 base from J, leaving 16 bases between. The CDR3 spans 16 residues. Per the germline V gene, CDR1 is SEHNR and CDR2 is FQNEAQ (reference sequence). The CDR3 region has the DNA TGTGCCAGCAGCTTGGTCCTGGAGGGACCTTCCTACGAGCAGTACTTC. Residues: CASSLVLEGPSYEQYF.

The genes are TRBV2 and TRBJ2-5; D perhaps matches TRBD2 (5 bases). This CDR3 contains 15 residues. CDR1 and CDR2 from the germline V gene are SNHLY and FYNNEI. V lost 2 bases and J 4 bases, leaving 14 bases between the germline ends. The CDR3 DNA sequence: TGTGCCAGCAGTGAATGGGTGGGCGAGGGAGAGACCCAGTACTTC. Translated: CASSEWVGEGETQYF. Full variable domain (outside the CDR3, taken from reference TRBV2 and TRBJ2-5): EPEVTQTPSHQVTQMGQEVILRCVPISNHLYFYWYRQILGQKVEFLVSFYNNEISEKSEIFDDQFSVERPDGSNFTLKIRSTKLEDSAMYFCASSEWVGEGETQYFGPGTRLLVL.

Concerning this clone: This same CDR3 is encoded by further DNA sequences in the sample. The rearrangement links TRBV6-5 to TRBJ2-3, with TRBD2 as a possible D gene (6 bases). The germline V gene has CDR1 MNHEY and CDR2 SVGAGI. The V and J ends lost 3 bases and 4 bases respectively, with 17 bases between them. The CDR3 sequence is 16 residues long. This chain's CDR3 is CASSYSSGGASDTQYF. The CDR3 DNA is TGTGCCAGCAGTTATAGCAGCGGAGGGGCATCAGATACGCAGTATTTT.

The chain is built from TRBV19 and TRBJ1-5; D is unresolved. The germline CDR1 and CDR2 sequences are LNHDA and SQIVND (reference sequence). The germline V and J ends were trimmed by 1 base and 6 bases, with 10 bases remaining between them. The CDR3 covers 14 residues. Here the CDR3 DNA reads TGTGCCAGTAGTATAGCAAACTCTCTTCAGCCCCAGCATTTT. It yields the protein CASSIANSLQPQHF.

J is TRBJ1-3 and V is TRBV18; D is uncertain. CDR3 length: 14 residues. With 1 base removed from V and 2 bases from J, the gap between germline ends came to 6 bases. Germline CDR1 and CDR2: KGHSH and LQKENI. CDR3 DNA: TGTGCCAGCTCACCACTGGAGGCTGGAAACACCATATATTTT. Translating gives CASSPLEAGNTIYF.

This chain uses TRBV9 with TRBJ1-2; the D is unclear. Germline loops: CDR1 SGDLS, CDR2 YYNGEE. The CDR3 runs 16 residues. Trimming took 4 bases from V and 6 from J, leaving 22 bases between them. The DNA for the CDR3 is TGTGCCAGCAGCCAATCCCCGTATCGAAGATCGGATGGCTACACCTTC. Its protein is CASSQSPYRRSDGYTF.

This clone was detected only once. The genes are TRBV2 and TRBJ1-1; perhaps TRBD1 as D (5 bases). This CDR3 comprises 13 residues. Germline-derived CDR1 and CDR2 are SNHLY and FYNNEI. V was trimmed by 6 bases and J by 1 base, leaving 9 bases between them. The chain's CDR3 is CASRRQQNTEAFF. CDR3 coding DNA: TGTGCCAGCAGACGACAGCAGAACACTGAAGCTTTCTTT. Filled out from reference TRBV2 and TRBJ1-1, the complete variable domain reads EPEVTQTPSHQVTQMGQEVILRCVPISNHLYFYWYRQILGQKVEFLVSFYNNEISEKSEIFDDQFSVERPDGSNFTLKIRSTKLEDSAMYFCASRRQQNTEAFFGQGTRLTVV.

The chain links TRBV10-3 to TRBJ2-1; 8 nucleotides line up with TRBD2. Germline lookup yields CDR1 ENHRY and CDR2 SYGVKD. V lost 1 base to trimming and J lost 6 bases; unmatched junction nucleotides: 8. The CDR3 covers 16 residues. CDR3 nucleotide sequence: TGTGCCATCAGTGAGTTGGGGCGGGGGGTTACCAATGAGCAGTTCTTC. The encoded protein is CAISELGRGVTNEQFF.

This chain links TRBV11-3 with TRBJ1-1; TRBD1 agrees at 7 bases. The CDR3 covers 13 residues. Germline V gene lookup returns CDR1 SGHNT and CDR2 YENEEA. V was pared by 4 bases and J by 5 bases, with 4 bases of the junction left unmatched. This CDR3 reads CASSWDSGTEAFF. CDR3 sequence (DNA): TGTGCCAGCAGCTGGGACAGTGGGACTGAAGCTTTCTTT. Filled out from reference TRBV11-3 and TRBJ1-1, the complete variable domain reads EAGVVQSPRYKIIEKKQPVAFWCNPISGHNTLYWYLQNLGQGPELLIRYENEEAVDDSQLPKDRFSAERLKGVDSTLKIQPAELGDSAVYLCASSWDSGTEAFFGQGTRLTVV.

The V call is TRBV4-3, the J call TRBJ2-2; 8 nucleotides line up with TRBD1. CDR1 and CDR2 (germline): LGHNA, YSLEER. The V gene end was trimmed by 1 base and the J gene end by 6 bases; junction bases not matched to a gene: 13. The CDR3 has 18 residues. The CDR3 DNA reads as TGCGCCAGCAGCCAAGCCCTACCGGACAGGGAAAGGGCCGGGGAGCTGTTTTTT. The encoded protein is CASSQALPDRERAGELFF.

The gene calls are TRBV14 and TRBJ1-6; TRBD1 aligns across 7 bases. CDR1 is SGHDN, CDR2 FVKESK, per germline. This CDR3 is 14 amino acids long. J was trimmed by 7 bases and V by 4 bases; bases with no gene match: 4. The CDR3 DNA reads as TGTGCCAGCAGCCGGGACAGAATCAATTCACCCCTCCACTTT. Protein: CASSRDRINSPLHF.